This T cell receptor beta chain was sequenced during a study of blood T cell repertoires in COVID-19. For the study at large: Specimens from acute and convalescent COVID-19 originated in the United States, Italy and Spain.

The length of the CDR3 is 15 residues. The V gene's germline CDR1 is LNHDA and CDR2 SQIVND (reference sequence). The assay was immunoSEQ multiplex PCR, and TCRdb's table has in-frame clones only and misses some. In the table there are fewer than 65,000 clones, 82% of which are singletons. V is TRBV19 and J is TRBJ1-1; the D gene is possibly TRBD1 (5 bases). Sequencing used peripheral blood. This clonotype was obtained from a man in his sixties with acute or convalescent COVID-19. The CDR3 coding sequence is TGTGCGGTGACAGACCCTTTCCCTTCGAACACTGAAGCTTTCTTT. As protein: CAVTDPFPSNTEAFF.